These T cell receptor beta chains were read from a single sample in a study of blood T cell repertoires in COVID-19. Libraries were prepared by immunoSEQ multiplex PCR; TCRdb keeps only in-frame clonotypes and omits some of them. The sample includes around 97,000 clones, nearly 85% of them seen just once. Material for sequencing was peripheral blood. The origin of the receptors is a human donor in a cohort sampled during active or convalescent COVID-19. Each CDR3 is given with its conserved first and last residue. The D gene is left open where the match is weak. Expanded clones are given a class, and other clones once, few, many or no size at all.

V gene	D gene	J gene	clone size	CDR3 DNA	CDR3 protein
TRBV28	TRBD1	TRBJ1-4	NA	TGTGCCAGCAGTACCGACAGGGACTCTGAAAAACTGTTTTTT	CASSTDRDSEKLFF
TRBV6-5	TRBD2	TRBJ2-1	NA	TGTGCCAGCAGACTTACTAGCGGGGTTTTTAATGAGCAGTTCTTC	CASRLTSGVFNEQFF
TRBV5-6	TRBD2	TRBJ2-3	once	TGTGCCAGCAGCTTGGCCGGGACTAGCGGCACAGATACGCAGTATTTT	CASSLAGTSGTDTQYF
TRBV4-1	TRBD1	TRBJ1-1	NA	TGCGCCAGCAGCCACCCGGGACAGGGTTCATATTTCACTGAAGCTTTCTTT	CASSHPGQGSYFTEAFF
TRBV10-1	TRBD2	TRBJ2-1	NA	TGCGCCAGCTCCAATAGCGGGGGTTTCAATGAGCAGTTCTTC	CASSNSGGFNEQFF
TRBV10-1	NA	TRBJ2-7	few	TGCGCCAGCAGTGACTCCCGCGGCGGGGGCCTCGACGAGCAGTACTTC	CASSDSRGGGLDEQYF
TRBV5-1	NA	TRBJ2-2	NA	TGCGCCAGCAGCTTGGCCGGAAGGAGTTCGAACACCGGGGAGCTGTTTTTT	CASSLAGRSSNTGELFF
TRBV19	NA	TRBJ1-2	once	TGTGCCAGTAGTATGGGAGGCCCGGGGGGGCTCGATGGCTACACCTTC	CASSMGGPGGLDGYTF
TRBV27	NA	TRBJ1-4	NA	TGTGCCAGCAGGCGGACAGCCGCTGAAAAACTGTTTTTT	CASRRTAAEKLFF
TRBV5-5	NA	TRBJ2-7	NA	TGTGCCAGCAGCGCCAGACAGTCCTACGAGCAGTACTTC	CASSARQSYEQYF
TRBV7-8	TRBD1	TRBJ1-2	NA	TGTGCCAGCAGCATCCGGGACAGGGGGAACTATGGCTACACCTTC	CASSIRDRGNYGYTF
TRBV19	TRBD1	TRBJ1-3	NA	TGTGCCAGTAGTCCTCGACAGGGGGCCACCATATATTTT	CASSPRQGATIYF
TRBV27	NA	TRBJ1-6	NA	TGTGCCAGCAGTATTACGGGGTCGGGACACCGCCACCTCCACTTT	CASSITGSGHRHLHF
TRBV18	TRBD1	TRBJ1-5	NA	TGTGCCAGCTCACCAGACAGGGGCCAGCCCCAGCATTTT	CASSPDRGQPQHF
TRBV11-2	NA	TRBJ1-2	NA	TGTGCCAGCAGCCGGAGGACAGCACACTATGGCTACACCTTC	CASSRRTAHYGYTF
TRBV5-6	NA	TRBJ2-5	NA	TGTGCCAGCAGCCCGCTTTGGGGGGTAGAGACCCAGTACTTC	CASSPLWGVETQYF
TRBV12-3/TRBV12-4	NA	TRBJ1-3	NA	TGTGCCAGTGATGGAGGTGGAAACACCATATATTTT	CASDGGGNTIYF
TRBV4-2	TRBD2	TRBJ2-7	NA	TGTGCCAGCAGCCACGGGGGGACTCAAACCTACGAGCAGTACTTC	CASSHGGTQTYEQYF
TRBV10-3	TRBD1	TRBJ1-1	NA	TGTGCCATAAGACAGGGAAGGGTAGACACTGAAGCTTTCTTT	CAIRQGRVDTEAFF
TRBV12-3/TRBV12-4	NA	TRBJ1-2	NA	TGTGCCAGCAGACGACAGGAACGAGGGGGCTACACCTTC	CASRRQERGGYTF
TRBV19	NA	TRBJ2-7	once	TGTGCCAGTAGTACCCCCCTCGGGTATGGAACCTACGAGCAGTACTTC	CASSTPLGYGTYEQYF
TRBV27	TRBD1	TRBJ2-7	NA	TGTGCCAGCAGTTCCCCTTCCCCGGACAGGTTTAGCTCCTACGAGCAGTACTTC	CASSSPSPDRFSSYEQYF
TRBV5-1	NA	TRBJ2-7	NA	TGCGCCAGCAGCGGTACTAGGGGGGGCCCCTACGAGCAGTACTTC	CASSGTRGGPYEQYF
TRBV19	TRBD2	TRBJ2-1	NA	TGTGCCAGTACCAATGCCTGGGGGGGCTACAATGAGCAGTTCTTC	CASTNAWGGYNEQFF
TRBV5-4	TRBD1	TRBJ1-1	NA	TGTGCCAGCAGCTTGGCACCGGGACAGGGGAGTACTGAAGCTTTCTTT	CASSLAPGQGSTEAFF
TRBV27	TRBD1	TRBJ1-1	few	TGTGCCAGCAGTTTATCTTTGACAGGGAGCACTGAAGCTTTCTTT	CASSLSLTGSTEAFF
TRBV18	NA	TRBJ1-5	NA	TGTGCCAGCTCACCAGCGGACAATCAGCCCCAGCATTTT	CASSPADNQPQHF
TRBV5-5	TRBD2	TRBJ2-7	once	TGTGCCAGCAGTCGGGACGGGGGGTACGAGCAGTACTTC	CASSRDGGYEQYF
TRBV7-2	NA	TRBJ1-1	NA	TGTGCCAGCAGCTTAGACAGGGCTGAAGCTTTCTTT	CASSLDRAEAFF
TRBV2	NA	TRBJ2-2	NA	TGTGCCAGCAGGACGGGACAGAACACCGGGGAGCTGTTTTTT	CASRTGQNTGELFF
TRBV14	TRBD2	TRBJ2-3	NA	TGTGCCAGCAGCCAAGAGCGTTCTAGCGGCCTCGCAGATACGCAGTATTTT	CASSQERSSGLADTQYF
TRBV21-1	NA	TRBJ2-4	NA	TGTGCCAGCAGCAAAGCACCTTTTGGGACAGTAGTAGCCAAAAACATTCAGTACTTC	CASSKAPFGTVVAKNIQYF
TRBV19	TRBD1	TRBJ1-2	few	TGTGCCAGTACTCTACAGGGGGCGGTTGACTATGGCTACACCTTC	CASTLQGAVDYGYTF
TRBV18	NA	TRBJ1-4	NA	TGTGCCAGCTCACCTGCGGGGGCTGAAAAACTGTTTTTT	CASSPAGAEKLFF
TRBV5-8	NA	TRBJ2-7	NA	TGTGCCAGCAGCTTCAGACAGGTGGACGGCGCCTACGAGCAGTACTTC	CASSFRQVDGAYEQYF
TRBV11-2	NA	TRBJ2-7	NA	TGTGCCAGCAGCTTTAATAGGTTTCACAGCATCTACGAGCAGTACTTC	CASSFNRFHSIYEQYF
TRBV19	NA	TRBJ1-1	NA	TGTGCCAGTAGTATAAAGGGCGGGGCCACTGAAGCTTTCTTT	CASSIKGGATEAFF
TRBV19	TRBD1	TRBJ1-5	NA	TGTGCCAGTAGCCCCGGGACAGGGGGCAATCAGCCCCAGCATTTT	CASSPGTGGNQPQHF
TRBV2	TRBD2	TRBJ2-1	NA	TGTGCCAGCAGTGCCCAGACTAGCGGCAGTGAGCAGTTCTTC	CASSAQTSGSEQFF
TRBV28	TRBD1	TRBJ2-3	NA	TGTGCCAGCAGTTTAGGGTCCGGACAGGGTACTACAGATACGCAGTATTTT	CASSLGSGQGTTDTQYF
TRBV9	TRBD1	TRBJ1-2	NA	TGTGCCAGCAGCCCCGGGGCAGGGGGGACCCTCGCTCAGCGTGGCTACACCTTC	CASSPGAGGTLAQRGYTF
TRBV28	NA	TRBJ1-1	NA	TGTGCCAGCAAACCCGGGAGCGACGTCACTGAAGCTTTCTTT	CASKPGSDVTEAFF
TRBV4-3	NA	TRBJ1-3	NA	TGCGCCAGCAGCCGGCAGGGGATTTCTGGAAACACCATATATTTT	CASSRQGISGNTIYF
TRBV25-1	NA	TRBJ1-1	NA	TGTGCCAGCAGGGGAGCTGGGAACACTGAAGCTTTCTTT	CASRGAGNTEAFF
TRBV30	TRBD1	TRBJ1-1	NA	TGTGCCTGGTCGGGGACAGCTAACACTGAAGCTTTCTTT	CAWSGTANTEAFF